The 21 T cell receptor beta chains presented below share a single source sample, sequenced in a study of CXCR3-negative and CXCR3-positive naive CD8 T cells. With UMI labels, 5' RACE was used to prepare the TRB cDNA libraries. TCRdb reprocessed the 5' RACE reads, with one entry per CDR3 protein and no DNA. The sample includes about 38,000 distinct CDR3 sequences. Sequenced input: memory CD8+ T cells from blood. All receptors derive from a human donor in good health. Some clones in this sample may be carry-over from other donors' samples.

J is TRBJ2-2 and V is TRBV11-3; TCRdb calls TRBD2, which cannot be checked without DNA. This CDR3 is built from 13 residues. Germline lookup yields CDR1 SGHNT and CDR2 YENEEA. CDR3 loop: CASSPSGSGELFF.

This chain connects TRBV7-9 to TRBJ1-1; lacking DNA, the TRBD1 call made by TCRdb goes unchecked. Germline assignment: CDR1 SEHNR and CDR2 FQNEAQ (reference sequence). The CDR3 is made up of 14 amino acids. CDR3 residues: CASSPRDSHTEAFF.

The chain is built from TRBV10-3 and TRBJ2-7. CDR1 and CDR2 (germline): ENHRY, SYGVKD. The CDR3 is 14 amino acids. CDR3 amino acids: CAISDRGGSYEQYF.

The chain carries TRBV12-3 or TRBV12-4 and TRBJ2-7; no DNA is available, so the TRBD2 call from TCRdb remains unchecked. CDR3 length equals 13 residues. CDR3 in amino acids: CASSLGPTREQYF.

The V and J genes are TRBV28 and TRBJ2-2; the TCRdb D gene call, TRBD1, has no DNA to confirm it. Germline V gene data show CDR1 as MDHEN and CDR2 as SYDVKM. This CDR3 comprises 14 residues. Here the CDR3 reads CASTGTGDTGELFF.

The CDR3: CASSPGPGEMFF. The chain links TRBV6-5 to TRBJ2-2; TCRdb's assignment of TRBD1 cannot be checked, as there is no DNA. Per germline, CDR1 MNHEY and CDR2 SVGAGI. The CDR3 consists of 12 residues.

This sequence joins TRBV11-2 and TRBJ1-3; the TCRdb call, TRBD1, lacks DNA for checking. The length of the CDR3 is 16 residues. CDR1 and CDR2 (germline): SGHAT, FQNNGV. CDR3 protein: CASSPNRAGFGNTIYF.

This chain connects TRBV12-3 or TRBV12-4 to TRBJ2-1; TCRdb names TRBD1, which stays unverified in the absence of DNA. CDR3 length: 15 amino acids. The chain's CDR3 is CASSPRGGGYNEQFF.

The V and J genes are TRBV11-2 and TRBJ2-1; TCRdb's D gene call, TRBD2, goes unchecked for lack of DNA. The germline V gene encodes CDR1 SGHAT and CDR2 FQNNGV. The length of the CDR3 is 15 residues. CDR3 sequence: CASSQRWPEPNEQFF.

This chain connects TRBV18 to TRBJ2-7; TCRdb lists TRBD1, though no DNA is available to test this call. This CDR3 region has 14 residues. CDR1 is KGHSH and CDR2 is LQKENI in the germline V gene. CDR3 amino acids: CASSPVRGSYEQYF.

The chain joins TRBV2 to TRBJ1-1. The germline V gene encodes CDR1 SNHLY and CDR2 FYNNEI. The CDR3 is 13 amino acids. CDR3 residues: CASSETPNTEAFF.

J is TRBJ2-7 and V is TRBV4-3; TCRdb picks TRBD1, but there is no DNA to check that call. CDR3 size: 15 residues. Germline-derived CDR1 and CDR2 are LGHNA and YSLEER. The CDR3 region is CASSQDWEGFYEQYF.

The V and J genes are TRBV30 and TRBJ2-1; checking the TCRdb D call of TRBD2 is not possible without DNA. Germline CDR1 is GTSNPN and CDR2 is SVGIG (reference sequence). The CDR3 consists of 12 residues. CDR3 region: CAWGLWDNEQFF.

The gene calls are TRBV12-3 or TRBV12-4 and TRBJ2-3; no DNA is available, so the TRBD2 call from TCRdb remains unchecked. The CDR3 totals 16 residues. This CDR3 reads CASSRLAGPTTDTQYF.

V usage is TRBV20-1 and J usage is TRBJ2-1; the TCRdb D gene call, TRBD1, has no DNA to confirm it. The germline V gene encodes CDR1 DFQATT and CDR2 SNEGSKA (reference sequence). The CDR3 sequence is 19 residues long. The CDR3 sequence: CSASPVQGGGISYYNEQFF.

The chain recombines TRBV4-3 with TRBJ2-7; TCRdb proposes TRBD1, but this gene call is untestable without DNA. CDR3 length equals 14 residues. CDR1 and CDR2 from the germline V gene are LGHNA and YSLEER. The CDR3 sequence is CASSPTGFPYEQYF.

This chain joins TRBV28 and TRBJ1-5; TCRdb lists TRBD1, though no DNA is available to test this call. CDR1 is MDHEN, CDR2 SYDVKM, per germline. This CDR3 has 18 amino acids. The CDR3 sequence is CASSPGALTGGNNQPQHF.

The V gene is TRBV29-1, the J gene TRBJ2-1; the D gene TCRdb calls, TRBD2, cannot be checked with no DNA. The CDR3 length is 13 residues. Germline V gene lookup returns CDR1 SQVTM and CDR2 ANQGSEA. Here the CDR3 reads CSARGLAIHEQFF.

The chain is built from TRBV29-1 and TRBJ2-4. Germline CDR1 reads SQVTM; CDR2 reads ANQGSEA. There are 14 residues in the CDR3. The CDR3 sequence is CSVEVVEAKNIQYF.

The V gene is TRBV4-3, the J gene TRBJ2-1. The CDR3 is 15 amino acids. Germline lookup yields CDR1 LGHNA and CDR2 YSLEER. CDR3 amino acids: CASSQGGSGHNEQFF.

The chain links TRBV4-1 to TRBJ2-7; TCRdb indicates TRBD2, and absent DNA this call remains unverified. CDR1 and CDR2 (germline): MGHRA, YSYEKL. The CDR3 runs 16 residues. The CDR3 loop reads CASSQEGLVLTYEQYF.